These T cell receptor beta chains were read from a single sample in a study of cytomegalovirus exposure and HLA in healthy donors. Clones were read by immunoSEQ multiplex PCR, and TCRdb kept only the in-frame ones, dropping some. The profile shows 170,000 or so clones, over 60% of them singletons. The sequencing sample was made of PBMCs. The receptors stem from a woman aged 25 to 39 in good health and CMV-seronegative. Both conserved end residues are part of each CDR3. D genes are given only for firm matches. Some rows have no size entry. The others give once, few or many, or a class for an expanded clone.

TRBJ1-4,.,TRBV5-1,.,CASSLVWGDSTNEKLFF,TGCGCCAGCAGCTTGGTCTGGGGGGACTCAACTAATGAAAAACTGTTTTTT
TRBJ2-7,.,TRBV30,.,CAWSVAAGWGEQYF,TGTGCCTGGAGTGTAGCGGCGGGATGGGGCGAGCAGTACTTC
TRBJ2-1,TRBD2,TRBV2,.,CASSESGSLNEQFF,TGTGCCAGCAGTGAGAGCGGGAGCCTCAATGAGCAGTTCTTC
TRBJ2-1,.,TRBV2,few,CATRRGNEQFF,TGTGCCACCCGACGGGGCAATGAGCAGTTCTTC
TRBJ1-1,TRBD1,TRBV6-5,.,CASSSGQGFEAFF,TGTGCCAGCAGTTCCGGACAGGGTTTTGAAGCTTTCTTT
TRBJ2-7,TRBD1,TRBV2,.,CASGGQGNRSAFYEQYF,TGTGCCAGCGGGGGACAGGGGAACAGATCGGCTTTCTACGAGCAGTACTTC
TRBJ2-2,.,TRBV27,.,CASSLSSPVNTGELFF,TGTGCCAGCAGTTTATCGAGTCCGGTTAACACCGGGGAGCTGTTTTTT
TRBJ1-5,TRBD1,TRBV19,.,CASSKDWTGGNQPQHF,TGTGCCAGTAGTAAAGACTGGACAGGGGGCAATCAGCCCCAGCATTTT
TRBJ2-1,TRBD1,TRBV5-1,.,CASSARQGFYNEQFF,TGCGCCAGCAGCGCCCGACAGGGATTCTACAATGAGCAGTTCTTC
TRBJ1-3,.,TRBV4-2,.,CASSQDPRGSGNTIYF,TGTGCCAGCAGCCAAGATCCCAGGGGCTCTGGAAACACCATATATTTT
TRBJ1-1,.,TRBV19,.,CASNNDRSEAFF,TGTGCCAGTAATAACGACAGGTCGGAAGCTTTCTTT
TRBJ1-4,.,TRBV4-3,.,CASSQEQPRGKLFF,TGCGCCAGCAGCCAAGAACAGCCTAGGGGAAAACTGTTTTTT
TRBJ1-4,TRBD1,TRBV10-3,.,CAISESKGAGAAINEKLFF,TGTGCCATCAGTGAGTCAAAGGGGGCAGGGGCCGCCATCAATGAAAAACTGTTTTTT
TRBJ1-2,.,TRBV14,.,CASSQEIPPGVRGGYGYTF,TGTGCCAGCAGCCAAGAGATCCCCCCCGGAGTCAGGGGCGGTTATGGCTACACCTTC
TRBJ2-3,.,TRBV29-1,.,CSVGPGQGDTQYF,TGCAGCGTTGGACCCGGCCAGGGAGATACGCAGTATTTT
TRBJ2-3,TRBD1,TRBV7-3,.,CASSLGTAAQYF,TGTGCCAGCAGCTTAGGGACAGCGGCGCAGTATTTT
TRBJ1-2,TRBD1,TRBV5-4,once,CASSWAGTDMRGYTF,TGTGCCAGCAGCTGGGCCGGGACAGACATGAGGGGCTACACCTTC
TRBJ2-3,TRBD1,TRBV7-9,.,CASSLARTGESTDTQYF,TGTGCCAGCAGCTTAGCCCGGACAGGGGAGAGCACAGATACGCAGTATTTT
TRBJ2-2,.,TRBV5-6,few,CASSWERNTGELFF,TGTGCCAGCAGCTGGGAGCGGAACACCGGGGAGCTGTTTTTT
TRBJ2-1,.,TRBV18,.,CASSPQGLGNEQFF,TGTGCCAGCTCACCACAGGGACTTGGCAATGAGCAGTTCTTC
TRBJ1-1,TRBD1,TRBV10-3,.,CAISDDRENTEAFF,TGTGCCATCAGTGACGACAGGGAGAACACTGAAGCTTTCTTT
TRBJ1-1,TRBD1,TRBV30,.,CAWTVGTENTEAFF,TGTGCCTGGACTGTAGGGACAGAGAACACTGAAGCTTTCTTT
TRBJ1-1,.,TRBV7-6,.,CASSTTRAEAFF,TGTGCCAGCAGCACCACTAGGGCTGAAGCTTTCTTT
TRBJ2-2,TRBD2,TRBV4-2,.,CASSQTSGDTGELFF,TGTGCCAGCAGCCAAACTAGCGGGGACACCGGGGAGCTGTTTTTT
TRBJ2-5,.,TRBV7-7,.,CASSLRETGEETQYF,TGTGCCAGCAGCTTAAGGGAGACGGGAGAAGAGACCCAGTACTTC
TRBJ2-7,.,TRBV13,.,CASSPPGAREQYF,TGTGCCAGCAGCCCGCCAGGGGCGCGGGAGCAGTACTTC
TRBJ1-4,.,TRBV5-1,.,CASSLDPSRGGYNEKLFF,TGCGCCAGCAGCTTGGACCCTAGTCGGGGGGGGTATAATGAAAAACTGTTTTTT
TRBJ1-3,.,TRBV29-1,.,CSVEGSGNTIYF,TGCAGCGTTGAAGGGAGTGGAAACACCATATATTTT
TRBJ1-2,.,TRBV6-4,once,CASSISAGYYGYPF,TGTGCCAGCAGTATATCCGCAGGGTACTATGGCTACCCCTTC
TRBJ2-7,.,TRBV7-2,.,CASSLASRGGPPYEQYF,TGTGCCAGCAGCTTAGCGAGTCGCGGCGGTCCCCCCTACGAGCAGTACTTC
TRBJ1-1,.,TRBV29-1,.,CSVARTSMNTEAFF,TGCAGCGTTGCCAGGACATCAATGAACACTGAAGCTTTCTTT
TRBJ1-6,TRBD1,TRBV6-1,.,CASSQGQRNSPLHF,TGTGCCAGCAGCCAGGGACAGCGTAATTCACCCCTCCACTTT
TRBJ1-4,.,TRBV7-9,.,CASSLQRASNEKLFF,TGTGCCAGCAGCTTACAGAGGGCGTCTAATGAAAAACTGTTTTTT
TRBJ1-1,.,TRBV5-1,.,CASSFSLNTEAFF,TGCGCCAGCAGCTTCTCCTTGAACACTGAAGCTTTCTTT
TRBJ2-1,TRBD1,TRBV7-3,once,CASSLTRTGGSNNEQFF,TGTGCCAGCAGCTTAACGAGGACAGGGGGCTCTAACAATGAGCAGTTCTTC
TRBJ2-1,TRBD1,TRBV5-1,.,CASSVRDRDYNEQFF,TGCGCCAGCAGCGTCCGGGACAGGGACTACAATGAGCAGTTCTTC
TRBJ2-3,TRBD2,TRBV2,.,CAGGGLAGGPTQYF,TGTGCCGGGGGGGGACTAGCGGGAGGGCCAACGCAGTATTTT
TRBJ1-1,.,TRBV28,.,CASKTSGISTEAFF,TGTGCCAGCAAGACCTCGGGGATTTCCACTGAAGCTTTCTTT
TRBJ1-1,TRBD1,TRBV4-2,few,CASSLRGQGRDTEAFF,TGTGCCAGCAGCCTCCGGGGACAGGGGCGGGACACTGAAGCTTTCTTT
TRBJ2-7,TRBD1,TRBV5-5,.,CASSYRDSKYEQYF,TGTGCCAGCAGCTATCGGGACAGTAAATACGAGCAGTACTTC
TRBJ1-6,.,TRBV7-3,.,CASSLGPDRSQNSPLHF,TGTGCCAGCAGCCTCGGCCCCGACAGGTCTCAAAATTCACCCCTCCACTTT
TRBJ2-7,.,TRBV13,.,CASSLTGQQYF,TGTGCCAGCAGCCTGACAGGTCAGCAGTACTTC
TRBJ2-5,.,TRBV5-4,.,CASSLSGQETQYF,TGTGCCAGCAGCTTATCAGGGCAAGAGACCCAGTACTTC
TRBJ1-1,TRBD1,TRBV11-2,.,CASSLGPGQEAIAEAFF,TGTGCCAGCAGCTTAGGCCCCGGACAGGAGGCAATAGCTGAAGCTTTCTTT
TRBJ1-2,.,TRBV12-5,.,CASGLVLSGGYTF,TGTGCTAGTGGTTTGGTACTATCTGGCGGCTACACCTTC
TRBJ1-6,.,TRBV6-1,.,CASSERGFSYNSPLHF,TGTGCCAGCAGTGAAAGGGGATTCTCCTATAATTCACCCCTCCACTTT
TRBJ2-7,TRBD1,TRBV27,.,CASSTRTGGDEQYF,TGTGCCAGCAGTACAAGGACAGGGGGCGACGAGCAGTACTTC
TRBJ2-1,TRBD2,TRBV4-3,.,CASSHPNLLAGGPVEQFF,TGCGCCAGCAGCCACCCAAACCTACTAGCGGGAGGCCCGGTTGAGCAGTTCTTC
TRBJ1-2,TRBD1,TRBV19,few,CASSPGTGMNGYTF,TGTGCCAGTAGTCCCGGGACAGGGATGAATGGCTACACCTTC
TRBJ1-1,.,TRBV9,.,CASSVELGDTEAFF,TGTGCCAGCAGCGTAGAGCTAGGGGACACTGAAGCTTTCTTT
TRBJ1-5,.,TRBV27,few,CASSLGSNQPQHF,TGTGCCAGCAGTCTCGGGAGCAATCAGCCCCAGCATTTT